The clone carrying this T cell receptor beta chain was observed many times. Its target is not known. The record originates from a study of blood T cells in healthy people across ages. The use of a sample-barcoded 5' primer and a J-beta primer mix characterized a second PCR of roughly 6 to 11 cycles. The authors tagged each cDNA molecule using a template-switch adaptor with 12 random nucleotides. TCRdb independently ran MiXCR on the 5' RACE reads; one entry per CDR3 protein. The top ten hold approximately 15% of the sample, which has roughly 650,000 distinct CDR3 sequences, approximately 31% seen once. V was pared by 2 bases and J by 2 bases, with 10 bases between. Germline CDR1 reads MNHNS; CDR2 reads SASEGT. CDR3 length equals 15 residues. Points from the study as a whole: Naive T cell percentage by flow cytometry tracked strongly with beta diversity. Observed TCR beta diversity per million T cells went down as age went up. This fall followed a roughly linear course with age. Unsorted PBMCs ruled out conclusive naive versus antigen-experienced comparison.

The sequence was obtained from a woman of 80 years or more in good health. The V gene is TRBV6-1, the J gene TRBJ2-1, with no clear D. Sequences were obtained from blood. CDR3: CASSEIGSAYNEQFF. Written as DNA, the CDR3 is TGTGCCAGCAGTGAAATCGGAAGCGCCTACAATGAGCAGTTCTTC.